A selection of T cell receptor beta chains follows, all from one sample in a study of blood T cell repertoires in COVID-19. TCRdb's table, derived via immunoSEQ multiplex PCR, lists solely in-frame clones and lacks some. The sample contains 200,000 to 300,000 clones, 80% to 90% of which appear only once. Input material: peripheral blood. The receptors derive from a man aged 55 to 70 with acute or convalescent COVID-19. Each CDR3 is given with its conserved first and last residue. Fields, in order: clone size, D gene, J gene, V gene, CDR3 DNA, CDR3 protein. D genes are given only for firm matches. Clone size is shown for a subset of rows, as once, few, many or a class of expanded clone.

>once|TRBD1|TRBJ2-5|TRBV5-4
TGTGCCAGCAGCTCACGACAGGGGCGGGAGACCCAGTACTTC
CASSSRQGRETQYF
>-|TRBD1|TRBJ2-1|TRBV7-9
TGTGCCAGCAGCTTAGCGGGGCAGGGGGCGGCCAATGAGCAGTTCTTC
CASSLAGQGAANEQFF
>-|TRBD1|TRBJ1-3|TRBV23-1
TGCGCCAGTAGTACAGGGGTTAGTCGAAACACCATATATTTT
CASSTGVSRNTIYF
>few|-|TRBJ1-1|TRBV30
TGTGCCTGGAGTGTACAGGGTGAGGGTGAAGCTTTCTTT
CAWSVQGEGEAFF
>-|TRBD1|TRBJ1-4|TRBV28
TGTGCCAGCAGTAGTCGAGGCAGGGGGTTTGAAAAACTGTTTTTT
CASSSRGRGFEKLFF
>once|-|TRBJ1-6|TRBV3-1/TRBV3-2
TGTGCCAGCAGCCAAGATGAGGCGAGCTCCTATAATTCACCCCTCCACTTT
CASSQDEASSYNSPLHF
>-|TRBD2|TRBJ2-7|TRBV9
TGTGCCAGCAGTGAAGACCTCCGCGGGGGCGAGCAGTACTTC
CASSEDLRGGEQYF
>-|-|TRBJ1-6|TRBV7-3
TGTGCCAGCAGCTTAACGTCCCAGGGTTTGTCACCCCTCCACTTT
CASSLTSQGLSPLHF
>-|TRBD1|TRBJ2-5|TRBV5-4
TGTGCCAGCTACAGGGGGGAGACCCAGTACTTC
CASYRGETQYF
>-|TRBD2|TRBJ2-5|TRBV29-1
TGCAGCGTGGGGGACGGGGGGATACAAGAGACCCAGTACTTC
CSVGDGGIQETQYF
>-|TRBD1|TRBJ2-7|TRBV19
TGTGCCAGTAGTAACCCTAGACAGGGGGATTACGAGCAGTACTTC
CASSNPRQGDYEQYF
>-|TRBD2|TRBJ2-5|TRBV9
TGTGCCAGCAGCTCGCCTACCGGGACTAGCGGGACAGTTCTCCAAGAGACCCAGTACTTC
CASSSPTGTSGTVLQETQYF
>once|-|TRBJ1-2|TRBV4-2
TGTGCCAGCAGCCAAGGTCTCTGGCAGGCTAGCGGCTACACCTTC
CASSQGLWQASGYTF
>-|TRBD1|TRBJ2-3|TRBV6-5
TGTGCCAGCAGACCTGGACAGGGGGGGGATACGCAGTATTTT
CASRPGQGGDTQYF
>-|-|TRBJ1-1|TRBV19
TGTGCCAGTTCTACAGATAGATACACTGAAGCTTTCTTT
CASSTDRYTEAFF